Listed here are 16 T cell receptor beta chains from one sample, sequenced in a study of monozygotic twins with inflammatory bowel disease. TCRdb processed the 5' RACE reads again and assigns one entry to each CDR3 protein, with no DNA. Its table records a few hundred thousand distinct CDR3 sequences. Source material: blood. These receptor sequences come from a human donor with ulcerative colitis or Crohn's disease, or a healthy co-twin of an affected twin (not recorded which).

The V and J genes are TRBV5-4 and TRBJ2-1; TCRdb returns TRBD1, unconfirmable since there is no DNA. The CDR3 contains 15 residues. Germline V gene lookup returns CDR1 SGHNT and CDR2 YYREEE (reference sequence). The CDR3 region is CASSANRGFINEQFF.

The gene calls are TRBV20-1 and TRBJ2-3. In germline, CDR1 is DFQATT, CDR2 SNEGSKA (reference sequence). CDR3 size: 12 residues. The CDR3 here is CSARVGPDTQYF.

This chain uses TRBV29-1 with TRBJ1-1. This CDR3 spans 12 amino acids. CDR1 is SQVTM, CDR2 ANQGSEA, per germline. CDR3 loop: CSVEDGSTEAFF.

The rearrangement uses TRBV5-4 and TRBJ2-7; no DNA is available, so the TRBD1 call from TCRdb remains unchecked. The CDR3 is made up of 15 amino acids. The germline V gene has CDR1 SGHNT and CDR2 YYREEE (reference sequence). CDR3 in amino acids: CASSYGQGRTYEQYF.

The rearrangement uses TRBV6-2 or TRBV6-3 and TRBJ1-2. CDR1 and CDR2 (germline): MNHEY, SVGEGT. This CDR3 comprises 13 residues. The CDR3: CASRRDSGYGYTF.

The chain combines TRBV5-6 with TRBJ2-2; TCRdb's D gene call, TRBD1, goes unchecked for lack of DNA. The CDR3 has 16 amino acids. Germline V lookup: CDR1 SGHDT, CDR2 YYEEEE. This CDR3 reads CASSLLRQGDTGELFF. The whole variable domain, remainder taken from reference TRBV5-6 and TRBJ2-2, is DAGVTQSPTHLIKTRGQQVTLRCSPKSGHDTVSWYQQALGQGPQFIFQYYEEEERQRGNFPDRFSGHQFPNYSSELNVNALLLGDSALYLCASSLLRQGDTGELFFGEGSRLTVL.

The chain combines TRBV2 with TRBJ2-1; no DNA is available, so the TRBD1 call from TCRdb remains unchecked. The CDR3 loop spans 15 amino acids. Germline V gives CDR1 SNHLY, CDR2 FYNNEI. The CDR3 loop is CASSGDGTVYNEQFF.

The V gene is TRBV27, the J gene TRBJ1-2; no DNA is available, so the TRBD1 call from TCRdb remains unchecked. The germline V gene has CDR1 MNHEY and CDR2 SMNVEV (reference sequence). CDR3 size: 15 residues. CDR3 in amino acids: CASSPTGTGSYGYTF.

The V call is TRBV5-8, the J call TRBJ1-5; lacking DNA, the TRBD1 call made by TCRdb goes unchecked. The germline V gene has CDR1 SGHTS and CDR2 YDEGEE. This CDR3 comprises 15 residues. The CDR3 is CASRGKGQFNQPQHF.

The chain employs TRBV14 and TRBJ2-2; TCRdb's D gene call, TRBD1, goes unchecked for lack of DNA. The germline gives CDR1 SGHDN, CDR2 FVKESK. The CDR3 runs to 15 residues. The CDR3 sequence is CASSHPNRGRGELFF.

The J gene is TRBJ1-2, the V gene TRBV20-1; TCRdb designates TRBD1, a call that cannot be tested without DNA. Germline values: CDR1 DFQATT, CDR2 SNEGSKA (reference sequence). This CDR3 has 18 residues. The CDR3 spells CSARDQDLSGQGFYGYTF.

CDR3 protein: CASSSPGATMGAEAFF. The chain joins TRBV18 to TRBJ1-1; the D call of TRBD1 rests on TCRdb alone, since no DNA is present to check it. Germline CDR1 reads KGHSH; CDR2 reads LQKENI. The CDR3 spans 16 residues.

V and J are TRBV20-1 and TRBJ2-2; TCRdb outputs TRBD1, but without DNA this stays unchecked. The CDR3 runs 13 residues. Germline values: CDR1 DFQATT, CDR2 SNEGSKA (reference sequence). The CDR3 spells CSAITGGTGELFF.

The chain uses TRBV6-5 and TRBJ1-2; with no DNA, the TCRdb D assignment of TRBD1 cannot be verified. CDR3 length equals 16 residues. Per the germline V gene, CDR1 is MNHEY and CDR2 is SVGAGI. The CDR3 loop reads CASSYRNPTGADGYTF.

This chain joins TRBV7-3 and TRBJ2-3; TCRdb's D call of TRBD2 is untestable without DNA. The length of the CDR3 is 16 residues. Germline values: CDR1 SGHTA, CDR2 FQGTGA. The CDR3 sequence: CASSPLASGIRDTQYF. The full variable domain, with the rest looked up from reference TRBV7-3 and TRBJ2-3, is GAGVSQTPSNKVTEKGKYVELRCDPISGHTALYWYRQSLGQGPEFLIYFQGTGAADDSGLPNDRFFAVRPEGSVSTLKIQRTERGDSAVYLCASSPLASGIRDTQYFGPGTRLTVL.

The chain recombines TRBV24-1 with TRBJ1-5; TCRdb proposes TRBD1, but this gene call is untestable without DNA. CDR1 and CDR2 (germline): KGHDR, SFDVKD. The CDR3 length is 14 residues. The CDR3 reads CATSDPTGYQPQHF.